Listed here is a single TCR beta chain. These data come from a study of blood T cell repertoires in COVID-19. About the study: Sites across the United States, Italy and Spain contributed samples from acute and convalescent COVID-19. PBMCs, B-cell-depleted T cells, or T cells provided the cDNA or gDNA that made up the material.

As handled by the study authors: Estimates of nucleated cell counts were drawn from the amplification of reference gene primers. Generated by immunoSEQ multiplex PCR, the TCRdb table keeps only in-frame clones and is missing some. That table supplies the V and J calls and clone size; D and trimming were determined from the DNA. The profile shows roughly 9,200 clones, roughly 80% of them singletons. The V end was cut by 7 bases, the J end by 8 bases, with 20 bases between. CDR3 length: 14 amino acids. Germline V gene sequence: CDR1 MNHEY, CDR2 SMNVEV (reference sequence). The rearrangement joins TRBV27 to TRBJ1-2, with a tentative D call TRBD1 (5 bases). The origin of this receptor is a man between 65 and 80 years old with active COVID-19. Material: peripheral blood. This chain's CDR3 is CASTPQSGGRGYTF. The CDR3 nucleotides read TGTGCCAGCACGCCCCAGTCGGGGGGACGAGGCTACACCTTC.